This paragraph covers one T cell receptor beta chain sequence. The antigen it recognizes is unknown. Base quality data are lacking; no much larger clone is found one base away. This entry belongs to a study of cytomegalovirus exposure and HLA in healthy donors (TCRdb year 2017). Regarding the study in general: An earlier analysis of 587 of the donors reported 250 to 300 Gb of sequence data and 117 million unique TCR beta sequences from 150 million to 200 million T cells. Of the roughly 400 genotyped donors, over 80% were placed in the genetic ancestry cluster associated with self-reported Caucasian donors. The study aimed to test whether cataloging public T cell receptors could reveal signatures of past pathogen exposure. Rather than drawing on any new phenotypic data, the later analysis identified candidate immune exposures from TCR beta sequences and the way those sequences occurred across donors. Typing coverage differed by locus: A, B, C, DRB1 and DQB1 were typed in roughly 620-630 donors, DQA1 in approximately 520, DPA1 in approximately 600, and DPB1 in approximately 450. An earlier analysis of 500 to 750 of the donors applied high-throughput TCR beta sequencing to assess whether each TCR beta V gene segment acted as functional or pseudogenic. The study profiled the T cell repertoires of about 720 subjects by immunosequencing and related them to cytomegalovirus serostatus. Every discovery cohort repertoire had been produced on one sequencing platform. Across some 400 genotyped donors of the cohort, an average of 235,054 unique TCR beta nucleotide sequences per donor were sequenced, and roughly a sixth of those sequences were non-productive. Alongside the repertoire data, information on donor age, sex, ethnicity and CMV serostatus was compiled. A later genetic analysis used genome-wide SNP genotypes for about 60% of the roughly 700 donors, treating that subset as a discovery cohort. Both class I and class II loci were covered by HLA typing, at four-digit resolution. High-throughput TCR immunosequencing, statistical association of individual TCRs with disease status, and machine learning were combined to predict cytomegalovirus infection status. Approximately 310 gigabases of sequencing data and around 85 million unique TCR sequences made up an early release that covered roughly 670 HLA-typed donors. Roughly 5 DR-DQ haplotypes were treated as single units for association and clustering because of strong linkage in the cohort. Besides the first cohort of approximately 710 subjects, a separate validation cohort made up of over 100 different subjects was used. To study patterns of TCR occurrence, a later analysis re-analyzed previously published TCR beta repertoires from under 750 donors and added high-resolution HLA genotyping. What the research found in general, with its limitations: When HLA alleles, especially DR and DQ, strongly co-occurred, attributing TCR associations to individual alleles was difficult. Most TCR sequences were seen in very few donors, while some public TCRs were found in many individuals. Broadly in line with IMGT annotations, most TCR beta V segments showed up in productive rearrangements about 87% or about 30% of the time in an earlier analysis of 450 to 600 of the donors. According to a later analysis, parvovirus B19, influenza, CMV and Epstein-Barr virus appeared linked to several top co-occurrence clusters. Because HLA typing was unavailable for some donors at each locus, only the typed subset was used in association tests. A further reported finding was that TCR beta sequences accurately predicted the HLA-A and HLA-B alleles for most subjects in the first cohort. A later genetic analysis associated a missense DCLRE1C variant with V-gene and J-gene trimming of TCR beta chains, and an independent cohort replicated the association. The presence/absence analyses assumed that sequencing depth was roughly uniform across donors, and that assumption may not be true. The authors suggested that the approach could potentially be extended to other disease states and immunological phenotypes. Only TCR beta chains were sequenced in this cohort, and the absence of alpha or paired-chain data limited detectable features. For the cohort, immune exposure information was limited to CMV serostatus. Correlated functional status among segregating V segments might be attributable to linkage disequilibrium, but an unknown experimental factor could not be ruled out. In a later analysis, HLA-associated TCR beta chains showed more clonal expansion and lower generation probabilities than non-associated chains that were equally common. A few of the identified cytomegalovirus-associated TCR beta chains were confirmed in vitro to be specific for cytomegalovirus antigens. The earlier analysis of 587 of the donors excluded roughly 16 rarely observed V segments, including chromosome 9 orphons, because counts were too low. In a later analysis, most CMV-associated TCR beta chains were found to appear HLA-restricted, with HLA associations seemingly driven largely by CMV exposure. Some IMGT-functional V segments, including TRBV6-2 and TRBV6-3, could not be told apart with the 87-base-pair reads, so those segments were excluded. A later genetic analysis reported fewer N-insertions in productive TCRs among donors in an Asian-associated ancestry cluster than the roughly 700-donor mean. In both the original and validation cohorts, the classifier was reported to diagnose cytomegalovirus status with high specificity and sensitivity. A later analysis found that TCR association rates varied across HLA loci, with DRB1 alleles showing the most associated TCRs and HLA-C alleles the fewest. At a false discovery rate of 0.05, a later analysis linked 16,951 TCR beta sequences to specific HLA alleles. The sequencing pipeline was judged likely to have produced a cluster of highly shared sequence variants as a technical artifact. A total of 164 TCR beta chains were listed by the study as associated with cytomegalovirus.

The receptor library was made with the immunoSEQ multiplex PCR assay. The multiplex PCR relied on a mix of 60 forward primers for TCR Vbeta segments and 13 reverse primers for TCR Jbeta segments. Amplification of the CDR3 region of rearranged TCR beta genes was performed with a multiplex PCR assay on genomic DNA. On the Illumina HiSeq System, the amplified TCR beta libraries were sequenced as 87-base-pair reads. As for how the authors treated the data: A later analysis counted about 76 million unique TCR beta chains across the 650 to 800 repertoires, and about 10 million of these chains were shared by at least two donors. Raw reads were error-corrected and collapsed into unique sequences by a nearest-neighbor algorithm in which closely related sequences were merged to remove PCR and sequencing errors. V, D and J gene segments were assigned by aligning CDR3 sequences to IMGT reference sequences. For a sequence to be retained, a match of at least six nucleotides was required to both a V gene segment and a J gene segment. A rearrangement was called productive if the CDR3 had no stop codons and remained in frame with V and J, and every other rearrangement was called non-productive. CDR3 was defined according to IMGT convention as the region running from the second conserved V-encoded cysteine to the conserved J-encoded phenylalanine. The earlier analysis of about 610 of the donors excluded any sequence lacking an unambiguous match to a single V gene segment. In an earlier analysis of almost 600 of the donors, a V segment was called functional when productive rearrangements were above 56.7%, and segregating when the standard deviation between donors exceeded 5%. To diagnose cytomegalovirus status from the catalog of TCR beta chain sequences, a statistical classification framework was built. In a later analysis, TCR nucleotide sequences were compared against IMGT/GENE-DB human TR gene sequences so that V and J genes could be assigned. A later analysis assigned CDR3 sequences and most-parsimonious VDJ recombination scenarios with the TCRdist pipeline. In a later analysis, each TCR beta chain was defined by its CDR3 amino acid sequence together with its V-gene family, and reads lacking a unique V-gene family were excluded. In a later analysis, 450 to 600 highly shared, low-generation-probability nucleotide sequences were removed to address suspected cross-contamination and a sequencing artifact. A later analysis calculated a clonal expansion index for each public chain from normalized within-repertoire ranks of inferred template counts. A later analysis computed generation probabilities with a VDJ recombination model fitted to out-of-frame rearrangements, and checked the results against IGoR. In a later analysis, TCR-TCR, TCR-HLA and TCR-CMV co-occurrence was scored with hypergeometric tests, and a repertoire-size bias correction was applied to TCR pairs. False discovery rates were estimated in a later analysis by permuting HLA or CMV assignments 20 times. In a later analysis, co-occurring TCRs were grouped with DBSCAN, and TCRdist sequence similarity was added when clustering was performed within HLA-allele-positive subsets. Repertoires with fewer than 30,000 or more than 120,000 public chains were left out of co-occurrence clustering, as were a handful of repertoires with anomalous nucleotide sharing. Here the immuneACCESS table is served through TCRdb, limited to in-frame sequences with V and J called. Missing clones are a known gap in these copies; in checked studies unresolved V genes cover under half, and the rest lacks a known reason. V and J calls and clone size follow that table, whereas D and trimming were derived from the DNA. In all, the sample holds roughly 150,000 clones, and about 82% of those were seen once. The ten most abundant clones make up about 4.3% of the sample.

Inclusive of the bounding cysteine and phenylalanine, the CDR3 is 14 residues long. Of the read, only the CDR3 DNA is kept; its 42 bases are in frame from base 1. From V the trimming removes 6 bases and from J it removes 5 bases, while the gene matches leave 4 bases of the junction unaccounted for. Reading the germline V gene gives CDR1 MNHEY and CDR2 SVGAGI. In total, roughly 710 healthy bone marrow donors made up the cohort. At the time of sampling, every cohort member was nominally healthy, though immune exposures that went unrecorded were likely present. CMV serostatus was recorded as positive for roughly 300 and negative for 352 of the 666 cohort members, whereas no CMV serostatus was recorded for the donor in question. A peripheral blood sample was collected from each donor, and TCR beta sequencing was performed on peripheral blood mononuclear cells. The Qiagen DNeasy Blood Extraction Kit was used to extract genomic DNA from the blood cell samples.

The sequence was collected from a man in his thirties or forties in good health. Sequences were obtained from PBMCs. The chain was built from TRBV6-5 and TRBJ2-1, with 10 central nucleotides matching TRBD2. The CDR3 is CASSRAGGNNEQFF. In nucleotides, the sequence is TGTGCCAGCAGCCGAGCGGGAGGGAACAATGAGCAGTTCTTC.